Only one count was recorded for the clone carrying this T cell receptor beta chain. Antigen: not known. Other DNA variants within this sample encode the same CDR3. This sample is drawn from a study of T cell responses to AZD1222 COVID-19 vaccine. Broader study findings: Seropositivity was recorded at baseline in only a handful of AZD1222 recipients. Donors were chiefly white British, with a greater number of females, and clonal diversity was perhaps underestimated.

CDR1 and CDR2 from the germline V gene are LNHDA and SQIVND (reference sequence). The V end was cut by 5 bases, the J end by 0 bases, with 11 bases between. The CDR3 is 15 amino acids. Clones were read by immunoSEQ multiplex PCR, and TCRdb kept only the in-frame ones, dropping some. The sample lists under 200,000 clones; approximately 94% were seen once. The sequenced sample was peripheral blood, obtained 28 days after the second dose of the MenACWY control vaccine. The TCR was taken from an adult who received the MenACWY meningococcal vaccine as a control. The chain uses TRBV19 and TRBJ2-1; D ambiguous. CDR3 residues: CASSPTAGSYNEQFF. In DNA form, the CDR3 reads TGTGCCAGTAGTCCGACCGCCGGCTCCTACAATGAGCAGTTCTTC.